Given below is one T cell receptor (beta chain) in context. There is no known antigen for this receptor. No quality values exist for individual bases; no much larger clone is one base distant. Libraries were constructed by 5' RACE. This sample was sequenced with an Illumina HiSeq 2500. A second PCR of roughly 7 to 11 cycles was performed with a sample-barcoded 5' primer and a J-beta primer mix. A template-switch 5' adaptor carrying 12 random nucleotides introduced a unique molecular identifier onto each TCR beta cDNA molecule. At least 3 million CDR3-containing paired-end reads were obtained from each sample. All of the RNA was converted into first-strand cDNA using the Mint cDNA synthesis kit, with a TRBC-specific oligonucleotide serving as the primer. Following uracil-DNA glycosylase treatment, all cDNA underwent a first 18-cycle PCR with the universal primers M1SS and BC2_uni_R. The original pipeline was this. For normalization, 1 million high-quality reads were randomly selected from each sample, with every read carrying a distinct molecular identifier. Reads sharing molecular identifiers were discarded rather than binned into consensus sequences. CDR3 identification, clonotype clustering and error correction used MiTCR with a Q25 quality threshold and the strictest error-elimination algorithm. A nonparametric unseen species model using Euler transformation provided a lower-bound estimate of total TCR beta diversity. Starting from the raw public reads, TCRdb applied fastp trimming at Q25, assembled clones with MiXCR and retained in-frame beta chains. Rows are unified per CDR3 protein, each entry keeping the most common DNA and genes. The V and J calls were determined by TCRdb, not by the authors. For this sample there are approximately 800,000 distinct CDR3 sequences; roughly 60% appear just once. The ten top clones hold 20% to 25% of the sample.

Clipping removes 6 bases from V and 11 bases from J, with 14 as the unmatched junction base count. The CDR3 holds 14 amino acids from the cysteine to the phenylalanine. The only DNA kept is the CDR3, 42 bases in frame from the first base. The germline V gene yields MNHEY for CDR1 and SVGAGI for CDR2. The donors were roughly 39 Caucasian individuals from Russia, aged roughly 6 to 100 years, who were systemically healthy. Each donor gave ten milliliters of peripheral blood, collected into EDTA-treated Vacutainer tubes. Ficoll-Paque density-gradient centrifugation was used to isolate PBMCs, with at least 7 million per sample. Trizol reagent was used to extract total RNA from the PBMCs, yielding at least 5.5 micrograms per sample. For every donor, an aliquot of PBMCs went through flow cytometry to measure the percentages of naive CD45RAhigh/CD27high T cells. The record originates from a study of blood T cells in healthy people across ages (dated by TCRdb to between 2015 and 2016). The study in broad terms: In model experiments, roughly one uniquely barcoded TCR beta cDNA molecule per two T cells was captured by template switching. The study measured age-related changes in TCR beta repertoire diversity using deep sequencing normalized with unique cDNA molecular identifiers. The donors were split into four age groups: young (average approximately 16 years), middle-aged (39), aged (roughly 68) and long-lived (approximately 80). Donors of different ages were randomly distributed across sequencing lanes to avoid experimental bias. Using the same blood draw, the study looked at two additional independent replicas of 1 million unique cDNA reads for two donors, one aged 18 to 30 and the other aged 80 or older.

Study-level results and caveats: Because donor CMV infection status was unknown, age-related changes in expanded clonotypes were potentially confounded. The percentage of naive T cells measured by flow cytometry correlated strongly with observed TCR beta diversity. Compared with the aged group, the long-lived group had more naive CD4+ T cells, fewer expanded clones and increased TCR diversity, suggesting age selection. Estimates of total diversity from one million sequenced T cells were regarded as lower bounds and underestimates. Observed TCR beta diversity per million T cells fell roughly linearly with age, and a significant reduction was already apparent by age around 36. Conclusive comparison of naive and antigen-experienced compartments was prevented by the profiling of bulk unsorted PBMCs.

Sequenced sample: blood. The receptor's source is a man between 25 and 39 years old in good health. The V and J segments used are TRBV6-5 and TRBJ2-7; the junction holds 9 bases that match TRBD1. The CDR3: CASRRRDRACAEYF. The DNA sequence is TGTGCCAGCAGGAGACGGGACAGGGCCTGCGCGGAGTACTTC.